The source of this TCR beta chain is a study of shared clonotypes between healthy human individuals (dated by TCRdb to between 2020 and 2021). About the investigation overall: The cohort comprised two women and a few men aged 18 to 49 years. Per donor, leukapheresis produced somewhere between about 0.94 and 10 billion PBMCs. For each donor, three plates each were used for CD4 naive and CD4 memory, two plates were used for CD8 naive, and one plate was used for CD8 memory. The study deeply sequenced blood TCR repertoires of about 5 healthy adults to estimate repertoire size and the extent of clonotype sharing between individuals. To increase sequencing depth and limit assay-specific biases, different laboratories used diverse techniques to prepare libraries and sequence TCR repertoires.

The donors were healthy, HIV-negative adults who had no recently reported acute infections or vaccinations. Every donor was a Caucasian adult residing in Nashville, Tennessee, USA. Magnetic negative selection was used to enrich CD4+ T cells, after which naive cells were positively selected on CD45RA and the negative fraction became the memory subset. Blood was obtained by leukapheresis, after which PBMCs were separated by Ficoll-Histopaque density gradient centrifugation and cryopreserved in liquid nitrogen vapor phase. Purity and quantity of every magnetically sorted T cell population were checked by analytical flow cytometry. Genomic DNA was isolated from each sorted fraction and quantified by UV absorbance on a Nanodrop 2000c. Looking up the germline V gene yields CDR1 MDHEN and CDR2 SYDVKM. The CDR3 runs 14 amino acids, cysteine and phenylalanine included. Only the CDR3 DNA is retained, 42 bases long and in frame from the first base. Unmatched junction bases come to 8, with V trimmed by 6 bases and J by 6 bases.

Findings and caveats that apply to the study as a whole: Rarefaction of sorted-subset datasets indicated incomplete sequencing despite the large sequencing depth. Sampling was restricted to blood, and TCR repertoires in tissues likely differ from the TCR repertoires found in blood. When several donors were compared, the shared fraction of clonotypes was about 5% for naive CD4, around 4% for naive CD8, 2% to 2.5% for memory CD4, and less than 0.45% for memory CD8. The genetic and exposure-history diversity represented was limited by the small number of donors. Based on pairwise subsampling, the degree of clonotype sharing among donors was expected to be affected by sequencing depth. Compared with non-shared clonotypes, clonotypes shared by all four sorted-subset donors had higher generation probabilities. Estimated clonotype richness was generally larger for naive than for memory subsets.

TCR CDR3 regions were amplified from genomic DNA by multiplex PCR using the deep immunoSEQ assay. Extracted genomic DNA from each cell subset was spread evenly across all wells of several immunoSEQ 96-well plates, with each plate serving as a replicate. Each replicate PCR for sorted subsets received around 200 ng genomic DNA, equal to 28,000 or so T cell genomes. Purified libraries were quantified with a Qubit 3.0 fluorometer, sized on a Bioanalyzer 2100, and re-quantified with the KAPA Library Quantification kit. Each immunoSEQ 96-well plate was sequenced on its own single-read 150-cycle Illumina NextSeq 550 flow cell. Per the source publication's procedure: The immunoSEQ output contained only junctional sequences without quality scores, so filtering could not match that applied to full-length reads. Sequences were annotated with PyIR, a Python wrapper for IgBLAST v1.9, and V/J genes and CDR3 were assigned using IMGT germline references. Reads with weak V/J assignments (E-value above 1e-6), missing CDR3, stop codons, out-of-frame junctions, or ambiguous translated residues were removed. V3J clonotypes were defined by identical inferred V gene, J gene, and CDR3 amino acid sequence. To compute the percentage overlap between repertoires, the number of shared unique clonotypes was divided by the size of the smaller repertoire. Richness of each repertoire was evaluated using RTK rarefaction, the Chao1 estimator, and Recon v2.1 estimates of unobserved clonotypes. Generation probabilities for all TCRbeta clonotypes obtained by the gDNA method from a handful of donors were computed using OLGA. TCRdb stores this immuneACCESS table with in-frame sequences only. Part of the clones is absent; in the studies checked, under half of the shortfall reflects unresolved V genes, and no reason is known for the rest. Clone size and the V and J calls come from that table; the DNA yielded D and trimming. For this sample the table gives some 2,000,000 clones, of which approximately 96% were detected only once. 0.13% of the sample rests with the top ten.

About this clone: Its antigen is unknown. Base qualities are not provided; no much larger clone lies one nucleotide away.

Sequencing was carried out using naive CD4+ T cells sorted from blood. The cell subset or site label here, explained by the study, means: CD45RA+ positively selected. The receptor was derived from a man aged 18 to 35 in good health. The V and J genes are TRBV28 and TRBJ1-1, with 9 bases in between that match TRBD1. The CDR3 is CASSRTGGAPEAFF. The DNA sequence is TGTGCCAGCAGCCGTACAGGGGGCGCCCCTGAAGCTTTCTTT.